The source of this T cell receptor beta chain is a study of control samples from healthy donors and cancer patients. This CDR3 region has 19 residues. V lost 3 bases, J lost 7 bases, and 20 bases stayed unmatched. CDR1 and CDR2 from the germline V gene are KGHSH and LQKENI. Some clones are missing from TCRdb's copy, which holds only in-frame ones; the method was immunoSEQ multiplex PCR. Of about 140,000 clones in the sample, about nine tenths were seen once. This TCR derives from a man aged 30 to 45 in good health. Sequencing used blood. This chain connects TRBV18 to TRBJ2-1; TRBD2 aligns across 8 bases. This CDR3 is CASSPKRPQREYNGNEQFF. In nucleotides, the CDR3 is TGTGCCAGCTCACCCAAACGTCCCCAGCGGGAGTACAATGGGAATGAGCAGTTCTTC. The full variable domain, completed using reference TRBV18 and TRBJ2-1, is NAGVMQNPRHLVRRRGQEARLRCSPMKGHSHVYWYRQLPEEGLKFMVYLQKENIIDESGMPKERFSAEFPKEGPSILRIQQVVRGDSAAYFCASSPKRPQREYNGNEQFFGPGTRLTVL.